These T cell receptor beta chains were read from a single sample in a study of a mutant IDH1 vaccine in newly diagnosed glioma. The method was immunoSEQ multiplex PCR; TCRdb's version includes in-frame clones alone and lacks a portion of them. Of around 58,000 clones in the sample, 80% to 85% were seen once. These receptors have no known antigen. The specimen was PBMCs, collected from a glioma patient whose treatment included an IDH1 peptide vaccine. These receptor sequences come from a man between 25 and 39 years old with glioma. Both conserved end residues are part of each CDR3. A D gene is named only where the DNA matches it firmly. Clone size is shown for a subset of rows, as once, few, many or a class of expanded clone.

d_gene,abundance,v_gene,j_gene,CDR3nt,CDR3aa
-,-,TRBV5-6,TRBJ1-1,TGTGCCAGCCTGTGGGGGGACACTGAAGCTTTCTTT,CASLWGDTEAFF
-,-,TRBV5-6,TRBJ2-7,TGTGCCAGCAGAAAGGGAGAAACCTACGAGCAGTACTTC,CASRKGETYEQYF
TRBD1,-,TRBV7-9,TRBJ2-5,TGTGCCAGCAGGAGGACAGGTTCGACAGGACGGACCCAGTACTTC,CASRRTGSTGRTQYF
-,-,TRBV6-4,TRBJ2-1,TGTGCCAGCGCTCCGGGACCTACCTACAATGAGCAGTTCTTC,CASAPGPTYNEQFF
-,-,TRBV14,TRBJ1-2,TGTGCCAGCAGCCGTACCGATGTTTGGGGGGCGCGGAACTATGGCTACACCTTC,CASSRTDVWGARNYGYTF
-,-,TRBV7-8,TRBJ2-7,TGTGCCAGCAGCTCGCCCCGGGACGCCTCCTACGAGCAGTACTTC,CASSSPRDASYEQYF
-,-,TRBV4-1,TRBJ1-3,TGCGCCAGCAGCCCGTTGGGAATTATCGGATTCTCTGGAAACACCATATATTTT,CASSPLGIIGFSGNTIYF
-,once,TRBV9,TRBJ2-3,TGTGCCAGCAGCGTAGGTGAGGGTATGGCCTATACGCAGTATTTT,CASSVGEGMAYTQYF
-,once,TRBV27,TRBJ1-2,TGTGCCAGCAGTCCCCAGGGTCCGAATGGCTACACCTTC,CASSPQGPNGYTF
-,-,TRBV5-1,TRBJ2-2,TGCGCCAGCAGCTTGGACAGGAACACCGGGGAGCTGTTTTTT,CASSLDRNTGELFF
TRBD1,-,TRBV5-1,TRBJ2-6,TGCGCCAGCTCTGACCCAGGGGGCTCTGGGGCCAACGTCCTGACTTTC,CASSDPGGSGANVLTF
-,-,TRBV7-9,TRBJ1-1,TGTGCCAGCAGCTTAGTTATAGAGAACACTGAAGCTTTCTTT,CASSLVIENTEAFF
TRBD1,-,TRBV9,TRBJ2-5,TGTGCCAGCAGCGTCCGACAGGGGCAAGAGACCCAGTACTTC,CASSVRQGQETQYF
TRBD1,-,TRBV11-2,TRBJ2-7,TGTGCCAGCAGCTTCGACACAGGGGGCTACGAGCAGTACTTC,CASSFDTGGYEQYF
-,-,TRBV19,TRBJ2-1,TGTGCCAGTAGTATTGCTATAAGTTTAGGGACACCCGTGTTCTTC,CASSIAISLGTPVFF
TRBD1,-,TRBV10-2,TRBJ1-6,TGCGCCAGCAGTCATGACAGGGGTAATAATTCACCCCTCCACTTT,CASSHDRGNNSPLHF